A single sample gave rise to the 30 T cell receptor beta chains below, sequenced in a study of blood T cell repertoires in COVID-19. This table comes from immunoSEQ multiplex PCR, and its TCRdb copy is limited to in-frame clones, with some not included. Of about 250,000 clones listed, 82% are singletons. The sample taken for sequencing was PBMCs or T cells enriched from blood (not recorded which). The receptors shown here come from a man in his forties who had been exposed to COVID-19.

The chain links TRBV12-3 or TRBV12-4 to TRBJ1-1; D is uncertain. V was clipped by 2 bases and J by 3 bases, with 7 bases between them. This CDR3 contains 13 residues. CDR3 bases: TGTGCCAGCAGTTTACGGGATTACACTGAAGCTTTCTTT. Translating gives CASSLRDYTEAFF.

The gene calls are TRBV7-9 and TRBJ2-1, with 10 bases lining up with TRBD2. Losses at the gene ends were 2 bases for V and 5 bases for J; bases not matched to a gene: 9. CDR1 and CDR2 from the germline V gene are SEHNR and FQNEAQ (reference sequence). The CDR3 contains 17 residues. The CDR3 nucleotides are TGTGCCAGCAGCTTAAACCTAGCGGGAGTCATGGACAATGAGCAGTTCTTC. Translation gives CASSLNLAGVMDNEQFF.

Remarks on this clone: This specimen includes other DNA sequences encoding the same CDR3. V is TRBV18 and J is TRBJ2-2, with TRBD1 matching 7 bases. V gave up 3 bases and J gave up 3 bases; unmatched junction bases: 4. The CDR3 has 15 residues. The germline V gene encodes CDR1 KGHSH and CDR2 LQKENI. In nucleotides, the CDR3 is TGTGCCAGCTCACCGAGACAGGGCGACACCGGGGAGCTGTTTTTT. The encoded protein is CASSPRQGDTGELFF. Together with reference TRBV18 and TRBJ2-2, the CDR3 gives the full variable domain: NAGVMQNPRHLVRRRGQEARLRCSPMKGHSHVYWYRQLPEEGLKFMVYLQKENIIDESGMPKERFSAEFPKEGPSILRIQQVVRGDSAAYFCASSPRQGDTGELFFGEGSRLTVL.

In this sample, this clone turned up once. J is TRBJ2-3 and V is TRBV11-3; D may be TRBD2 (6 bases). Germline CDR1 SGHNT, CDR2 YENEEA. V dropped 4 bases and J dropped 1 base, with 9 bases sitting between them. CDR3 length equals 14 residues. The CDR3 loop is CASSWGGGTDTQYF. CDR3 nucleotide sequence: TGTGCCAGCAGCTGGGGCGGGGGCACAGATACGCAGTATTTT. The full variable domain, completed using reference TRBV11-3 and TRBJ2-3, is EAGVVQSPRYKIIEKKQPVAFWCNPISGHNTLYWYLQNLGQGPELLIRYENEEAVDDSQLPKDRFSAERLKGVDSTLKIQPAELGDSAVYLCASSWGGGTDTQYFGPGTRLTVL.

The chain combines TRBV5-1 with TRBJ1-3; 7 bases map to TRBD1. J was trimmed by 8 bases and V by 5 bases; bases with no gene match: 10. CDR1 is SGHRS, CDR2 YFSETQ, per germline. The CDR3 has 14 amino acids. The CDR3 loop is CASSSTGDWDTIYF. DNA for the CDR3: TGCGCCAGCAGTTCCACAGGGGATTGGGACACCATATATTTT.

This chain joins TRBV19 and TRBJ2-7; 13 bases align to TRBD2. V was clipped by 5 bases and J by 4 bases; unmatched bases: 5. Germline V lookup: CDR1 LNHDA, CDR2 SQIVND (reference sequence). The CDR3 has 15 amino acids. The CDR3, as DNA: TGTGCCAGTAGTGAACTAGCGGGAGGGCCGTACGAGCAGTACTTC. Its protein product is CASSELAGGPYEQYF.

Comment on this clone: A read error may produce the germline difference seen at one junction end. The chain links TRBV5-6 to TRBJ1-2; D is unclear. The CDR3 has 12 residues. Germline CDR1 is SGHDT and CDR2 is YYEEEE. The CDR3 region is CASSYVRDSQAF. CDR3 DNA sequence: TGTGCCAGCAGCTACGTACGCGATTCTCAGGCGTTC.

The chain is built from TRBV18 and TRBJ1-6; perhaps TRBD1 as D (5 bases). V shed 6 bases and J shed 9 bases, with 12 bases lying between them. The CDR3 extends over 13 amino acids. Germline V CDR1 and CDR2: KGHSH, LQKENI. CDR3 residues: CASSKDIFSPLHF. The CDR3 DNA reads TGTGCCAGCTCGAAGGACATTTTTTCACCCCTCCACTTT. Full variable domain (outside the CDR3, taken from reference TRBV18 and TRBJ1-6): NAGVMQNPRHLVRRRGQEARLRCSPMKGHSHVYWYRQLPEEGLKFMVYLQKENIIDESGMPKERFSAEFPKEGPSILRIQQVVRGDSAAYFCASSKDIFSPLHFGNGTRLTVT.

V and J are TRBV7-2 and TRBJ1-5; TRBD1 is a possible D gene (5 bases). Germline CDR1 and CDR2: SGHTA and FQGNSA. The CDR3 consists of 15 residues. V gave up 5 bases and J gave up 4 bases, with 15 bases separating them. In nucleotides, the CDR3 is TGTGCCAGCAGCCCCTGGTCGTCAGGGAATCAGCCCCAGCATTTT. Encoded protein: CASSPWSSGNQPQHF.

The CDR3 DNA reads TGCGCCAGCAGCCAAGGGACTACCAGTTATGAGCAGTTCTTC. The encoded protein is CASSQGTTSYEQFF. J is TRBJ2-1 and V is TRBV4-1; D may be TRBD2 (6 bases). Trimming cost V 1 base and J 8 bases, with 12 bases left between them. The germline gives CDR1 MGHRA, CDR2 YSYEKL. The CDR3 covers 14 residues.

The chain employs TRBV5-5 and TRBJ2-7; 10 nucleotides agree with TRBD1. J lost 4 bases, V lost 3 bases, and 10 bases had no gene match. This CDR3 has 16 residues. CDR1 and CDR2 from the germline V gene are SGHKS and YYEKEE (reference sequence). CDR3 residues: CASSWDSGQGLYEQYF. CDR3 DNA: TGTGCCAGCAGCTGGGACTCGGGACAGGGGTTATACGAGCAGTACTTC. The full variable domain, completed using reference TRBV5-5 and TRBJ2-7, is DAGVTQSPTHLIKTRGQQVTLRCSPISGHKSVSWYQQVLGQGPQFIFQYYEKEERGRGNFPDRFSARQFPNYSSELNVNALLLGDSALYLCASSWDSGQGLYEQYFGPGTRLTVT.

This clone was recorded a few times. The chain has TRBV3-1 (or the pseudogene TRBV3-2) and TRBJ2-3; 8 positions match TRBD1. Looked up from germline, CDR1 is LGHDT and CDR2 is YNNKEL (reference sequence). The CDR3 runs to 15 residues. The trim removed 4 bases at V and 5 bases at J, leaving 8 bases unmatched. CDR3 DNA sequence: TGTGCCAGCAGCCCAAGCAGGGGGCTTCAAGATACGCAGTATTTT. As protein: CASSPSRGLQDTQYF.

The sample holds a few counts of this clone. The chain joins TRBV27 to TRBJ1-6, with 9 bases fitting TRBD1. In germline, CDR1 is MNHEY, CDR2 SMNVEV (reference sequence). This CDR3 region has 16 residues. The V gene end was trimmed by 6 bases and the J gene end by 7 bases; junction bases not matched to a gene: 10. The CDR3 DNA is TGTGCCAGCAGGTCAAGGGGGGACAGGGAAAATTCACCCCTCCACTTT. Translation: CASRSRGDRENSPLHF.

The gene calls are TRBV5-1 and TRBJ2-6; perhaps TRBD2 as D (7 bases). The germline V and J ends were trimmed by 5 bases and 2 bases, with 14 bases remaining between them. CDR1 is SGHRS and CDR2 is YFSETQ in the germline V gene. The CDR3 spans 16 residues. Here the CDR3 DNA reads TGCGCCAGCAGACTCAGGGGAGGGACTGGGGCCAACGTCCTGACTTTC. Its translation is CASRLRGGTGANVLTF.

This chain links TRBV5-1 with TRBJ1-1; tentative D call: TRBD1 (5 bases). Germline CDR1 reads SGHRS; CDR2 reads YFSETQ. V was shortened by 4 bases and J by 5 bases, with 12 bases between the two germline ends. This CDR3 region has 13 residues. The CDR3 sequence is CASSLQGDTEAFF. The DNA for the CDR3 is TGCGCCAGCAGCCTCCAGGGTGATACTGAAGCTTTCTTT.

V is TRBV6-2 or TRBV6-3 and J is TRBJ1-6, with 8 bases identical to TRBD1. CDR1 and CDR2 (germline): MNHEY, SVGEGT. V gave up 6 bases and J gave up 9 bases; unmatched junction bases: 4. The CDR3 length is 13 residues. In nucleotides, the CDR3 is TGTGCCAGCAGCCGACAGGGGAGTTCACCCCTCCACTTT. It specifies CASSRQGSSPLHF.

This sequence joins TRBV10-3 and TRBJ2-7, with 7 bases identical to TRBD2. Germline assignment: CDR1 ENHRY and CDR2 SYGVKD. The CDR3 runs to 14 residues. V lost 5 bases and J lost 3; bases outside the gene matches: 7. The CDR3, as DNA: TGTGCCATCAGTCAGGCTAGCGGTTTCTACGAGCAGTACTTC. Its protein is CAISQASGFYEQYF.

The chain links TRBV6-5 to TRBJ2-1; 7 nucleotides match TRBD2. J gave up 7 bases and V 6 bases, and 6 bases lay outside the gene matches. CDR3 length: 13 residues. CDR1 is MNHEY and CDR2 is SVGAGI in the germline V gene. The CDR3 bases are TGTGCCAGCAGGGAGACGGGGGGAAATGAGCAGTTCTTC. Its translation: CASRETGGNEQFF.

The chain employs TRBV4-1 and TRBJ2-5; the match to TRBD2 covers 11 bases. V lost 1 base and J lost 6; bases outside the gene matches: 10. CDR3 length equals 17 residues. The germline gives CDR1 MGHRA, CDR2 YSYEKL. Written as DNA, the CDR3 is TGCGCCAGCAGCCAAGTTGCAATAGCGGGAGGGCCCCAGACCCAGTACTTC. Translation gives CASSQVAIAGGPQTQYF.

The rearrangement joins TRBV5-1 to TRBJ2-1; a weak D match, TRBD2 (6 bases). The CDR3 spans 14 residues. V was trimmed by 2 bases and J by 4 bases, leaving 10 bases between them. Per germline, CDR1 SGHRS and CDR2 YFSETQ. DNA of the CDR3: TGCGCCAGCAGCTTCAGTGGGAGGTACAATGAGCAGTTCTTC. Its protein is CASSFSGRYNEQFF.

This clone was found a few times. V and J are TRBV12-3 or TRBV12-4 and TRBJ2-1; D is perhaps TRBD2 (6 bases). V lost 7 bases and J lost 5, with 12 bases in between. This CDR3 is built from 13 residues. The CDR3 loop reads CASTIGGNNEQFF. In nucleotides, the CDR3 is TGTGCCAGCACGATAGGAGGGAACAATGAGCAGTTCTTC.

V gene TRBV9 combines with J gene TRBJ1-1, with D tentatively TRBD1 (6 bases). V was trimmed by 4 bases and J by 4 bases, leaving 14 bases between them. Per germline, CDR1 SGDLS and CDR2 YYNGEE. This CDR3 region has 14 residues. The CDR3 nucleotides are TGTGCCAGCAGCCTCCGGGACATGTTCACTGAAGCTTTCTTT. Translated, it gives CASSLRDMFTEAFF.

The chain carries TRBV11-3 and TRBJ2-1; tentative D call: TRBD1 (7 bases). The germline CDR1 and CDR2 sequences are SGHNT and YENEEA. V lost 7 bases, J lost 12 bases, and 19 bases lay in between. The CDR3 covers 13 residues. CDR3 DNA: TGTGCCAGCACCTATTACAGGAGGGGGCGGCAGTTCTTC. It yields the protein CASTYYRRGRQFF.

CDR3 region: CASSQDWAGGSYNEQFF. The CDR3 DNA is TGTGCCAGCAGCCAAGATTGGGCGGGAGGCTCCTACAATGAGCAGTTCTTC. The V gene is TRBV3-1 (or the pseudogene TRBV3-2), the J gene TRBJ2-1, with 8 bases fitting TRBD2. The CDR3 loop spans 17 amino acids. The V gene end was trimmed by 0 bases and the J gene end by 0 bases; junction bases not matched to a gene: 4. Germline values: CDR1 LGHDT, CDR2 YNNKEL (reference sequence).

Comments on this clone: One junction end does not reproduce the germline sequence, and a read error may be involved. As DNA, the CDR3 is TGTGCTAGCAGCTTAGCGGGAGGGAATGAGCAGTTCTTC. It specifies CASSLAGGNEQFF. The chain has TRBV7-7 and TRBJ2-1, with 11 bases aligning to TRBD2. The CDR3 is made up of 13 amino acids. The germline V gene has CDR1 SSHAT and CDR2 FNYEAQ (reference sequence).

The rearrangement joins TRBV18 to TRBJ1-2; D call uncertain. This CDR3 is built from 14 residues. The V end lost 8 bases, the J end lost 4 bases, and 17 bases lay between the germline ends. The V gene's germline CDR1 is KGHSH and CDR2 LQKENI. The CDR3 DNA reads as TGTGCCAGCACCCCGGGTCCCTCGGGCTATGGCTACACCTTC. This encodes CASTPGPSGYGYTF.

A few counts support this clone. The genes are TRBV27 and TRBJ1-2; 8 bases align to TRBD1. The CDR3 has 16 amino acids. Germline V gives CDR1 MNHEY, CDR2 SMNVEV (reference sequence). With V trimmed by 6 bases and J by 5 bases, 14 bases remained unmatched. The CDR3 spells CASSFFPGTGSYGYTF. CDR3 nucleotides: TGTGCCAGCAGCTTTTTCCCGGGGACAGGCTCGTATGGCTACACCTTC.

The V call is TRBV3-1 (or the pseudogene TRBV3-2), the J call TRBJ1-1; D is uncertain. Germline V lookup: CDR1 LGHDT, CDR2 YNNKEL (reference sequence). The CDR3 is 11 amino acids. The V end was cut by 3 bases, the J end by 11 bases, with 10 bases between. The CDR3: CASSHSFEAFF. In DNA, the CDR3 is TGTGCCAGCAGCCATTCGTTTGAGGCTTTCTTT.

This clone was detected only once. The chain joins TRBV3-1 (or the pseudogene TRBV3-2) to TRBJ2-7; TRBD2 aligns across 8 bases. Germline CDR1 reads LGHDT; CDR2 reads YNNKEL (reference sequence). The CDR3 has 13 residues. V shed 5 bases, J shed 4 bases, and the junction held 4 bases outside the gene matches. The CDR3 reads CASSLTSVYEQYF. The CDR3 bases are TGTGCCAGCAGCTTGACTAGCGTTTACGAGCAGTACTTC.

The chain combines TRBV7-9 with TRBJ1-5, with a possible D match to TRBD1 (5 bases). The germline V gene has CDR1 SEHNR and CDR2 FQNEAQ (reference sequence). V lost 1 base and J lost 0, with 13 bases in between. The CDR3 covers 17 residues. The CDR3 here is CASSLVSSGNSNQPQHF. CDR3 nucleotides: TGTGCCAGCAGCTTAGTTAGTTCAGGGAATAGCAATCAGCCCCAGCATTTT. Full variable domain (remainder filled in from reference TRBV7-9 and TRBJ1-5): DTGVSQNPRHKITKRGQNVTFRCDPISEHNRLYWYRQTLGQGPEFLTYFQNEAQLEKSRLLSDRFSAERPKGSFSTLEIQRTEQGDSAMYLCASSLVSSGNSNQPQHFGDGTRLSIL.